This T cell receptor beta chain was sequenced during a study of blood T cells in healthy people across ages (dated by TCRdb to between 2015 and 2017). Context from the whole study: Template switching captured roughly one uniquely barcoded TCR beta cDNA molecule per two T cells in model experiments. To track age-related changes in TCR beta repertoire diversity, the study relied on deep sequencing normalized with unique cDNA molecular identifiers. Donors were grouped into four age groups: young (average 16 years), middle-aged (approximately 41), aged (around 62) and long-lived (82). To avoid experimental bias, donors of different ages were randomly spread across the sequencing lanes. Using the same blood draw, the study looked at two additional independent replicas of 1 million unique cDNA reads for two donors, one aged 18 to 30 and the other aged 80 or older.

The roughly 39 donors, aged about 6 to 90 years, were systemically healthy Caucasian individuals from Russia. Around 10 milliliters of peripheral blood were collected from each donor into EDTA-treated Vacutainer tubes. Ficoll-Paque density-gradient centrifugation was used to isolate PBMCs, with at least 6 million obtained per sample. Trizol reagent was used to extract total RNA from PBMCs, with at least 5.5 micrograms per sample. The percentages of naive CD45RAhigh/CD27high T cells were determined by flow cytometry on a PBMC aliquot from every donor. Study-wide findings and limitations: Bulk unsorted PBMC profiling prevented conclusive comparison of naive and antigen-experienced compartments. Estimates of total diversity from one million sequenced T cells were regarded as lower bounds and underestimates. Because donor CMV infection status was unknown, age-related changes in expanded clonotypes were potentially confounded. Observed TCR beta diversity correlated strongly with the percentage of naive T cells measured by flow cytometry. As age increased, observed TCR beta diversity per million T cells dropped in a roughly linear way, and a significant reduction was already evident by age around 41. Compared with the aged group, the long-lived group had more naive CD4+ T cells, fewer expanded clones and increased TCR diversity, suggesting age selection.

The library relied on 5' RACE. Sequencing was performed on an Illumina HiSeq 2500. A second 7 to 11 cycle PCR used a sample-barcoded 5' primer and a J-beta primer mix. Each TCR beta cDNA molecule received a unique molecular identifier from a template-switch 5' adaptor carrying 12 random nucleotides. Each sample yielded at least 2.5 million CDR3-containing paired-end reads. First-strand cDNA was synthesized from all RNA with the Mint cDNA synthesis kit, primed by a TRBC-specific oligonucleotide. Following uracil-DNA glycosylase treatment, all cDNA underwent a first 18-cycle PCR with the universal primers M1SS and BC2_uni_R. In the source study's methods: Normalization of each sample was performed by random selection of 1 million high-quality reads, each carrying a distinct molecular identifier. Instead of being binned into consensus sequences, reads that shared molecular identifiers were thrown out. CDR3 identification, clonotype clustering and error correction used MiTCR with a Q25 quality threshold and the strictest error-elimination algorithm. A nonparametric unseen species model with Euler transformation was used to estimate a lower bound on total TCR beta diversity. The public reads were reanalyzed by TCRdb: fastp trimming at Q25, MiXCR alignment, in-frame beta chains only. One record per CDR3 amino acid sequence lists the most common genes and DNA. TCRdb, rather than the study authors, made the V and J calls. In all, the sample holds about 800,000 distinct CDR3 sequences, and roughly 64% of those were seen once. The ten top clones hold 20% to 25% of the sample.

V lost 3 bases and J lost 2 bases; the stretch between them is 13 bases long. From the cysteine through the phenylalanine, the CDR3 covers 15 amino acids. Of the read, only the CDR3 DNA is kept; its 45 bases are in frame from base 1. CDR1 LGHNT and CDR2 FRNRAP were looked up in the germline V gene. A word on this clonotype: What this receptor recognizes is not known. The record has no base qualities; no much larger clone is one base away.

The chain links TRBV12-5 with TRBJ1-1; a confident D gene designation cannot be given. Sequences were obtained from blood. The sequence was obtained from a man aged 25-40 years in good health. The encoded CDR3 is CASGLNLLPNTEAFF. DNA sequence: TGTGCTAGTGGTTTAAATTTACTGCCCAACACTGAAGCTTTCTTT.